The 14 T cell receptor beta chains reported below all come from one sample, sequenced in a study of chemoradiotherapy in HPV16-positive cancers. Profiling relied on immunoSEQ multiplex PCR, and the TCRdb table lists in-frame clones only, not all of them. The sample contains roughly 28,000 clones, around 93% of which appear only once. The material sequenced was blood, taken from a patient who underwent chemoradiotherapy. The receptors derive from a human donor with HPV-associated anogenital cancer.

This chain joins TRBV6-5 and TRBJ2-7; D call uncertain. The CDR3 totals 14 residues. The V gene's germline CDR1 is MNHEY and CDR2 SVGAGI. V was trimmed by 0 bases and J by 0 bases, leaving 6 bases between them. CDR3 DNA sequence: TGTGCCAGCAGTTACTCGAAGTTCTCCTACGAGCAGTACTTC. Amino acids: CASSYSKFSYEQYF.

The V call is TRBV5-1, the J call TRBJ2-1, with 10 bases lining up with TRBD1. Germline assignment: CDR1 SGHRS and CDR2 YFSETQ. J gave up 7 bases and V 2 bases, and 15 bases lay outside the gene matches. This CDR3 has 18 amino acids. CDR3 nucleotide sequence: TGCGCCAGCAGCTTCGGAGGACAGGGGGGATTGGGTTTGAATGAGCAGTTCTTC. Translation gives CASSFGGQGGLGLNEQFF.

The rearrangement links TRBV5-6 to TRBJ2-2; D gene unclear. The V and J ends lost 4 bases and 6 bases respectively, with 7 bases between them. The CDR3 has 12 amino acids. Germline loops: CDR1 SGHDT, CDR2 YYEEEE. This CDR3 is CASSRWSGELFF. The CDR3, as DNA: TGTGCCAGCAGCCGTTGGTCCGGGGAGCTGTTTTTT.

This chain links TRBV7-8 with TRBJ2-7; no definite D call. V was clipped by 0 bases and J by 9 bases, with 9 bases between them. Germline V gives CDR1 SGHVS, CDR2 FQNEAQ. The CDR3 is 12 residues long. The CDR3, as DNA: TGTGCCAGCAGCTTAGCAGGGTTCGGGCAGTACTTC. This gives the protein CASSLAGFGQYF. Looking up the rest from reference TRBV7-8 and TRBJ2-7 gives the full variable domain: GAGVSQSPRYKVAKRGQDVALRCDPISGHVSLFWYQQALGQGPEFLTYFQNEAQLDKSGLPSDRFFAERPEGSVSTLKIQRTQQEDSAVYLCASSLAGFGQYFGPGTRLTVT.

CDR3 bases: TGTGCCAGCAGCTTGTGGGATATCTATGGCTACACCTTC. Encoded protein: CASSLWDIYGYTF. J is TRBJ1-2 and V is TRBV5-4; D is unresolved. The germline V gene encodes CDR1 SGHNT and CDR2 YYREEE (reference sequence). Trimming left V 1 base short and J 4 bases short, with 8 bases between. This CDR3 is 13 amino acids long. Full variable domain (missing parts from reference TRBV5-4 and TRBJ1-2): ETGVTQSPTHLIKTRGQQVTLRCSSQSGHNTVSWYQQALGQGPQFIFQYYREEENGRGNFPPRFSGLQFPNYSSELNVNALELDDSALYLCASSLWDIYGYTFGSGTRLTVV.

J is TRBJ2-2 and V is TRBV28; a possible D gene is TRBD1 (5 bases). Germline CDR1 and CDR2: MDHEN and SYDVKM. The length of the CDR3 is 15 residues. Trimming removed 3 bases from V and 8 bases from J, with 16 bases in between. The chain's CDR3 is CASSFRTSHPGELFF. In nucleotides, the CDR3 is TGTGCCAGCAGTTTTAGGACAAGCCATCCGGGGGAGCTGTTTTTT.

The CDR3: CASRDDPGTESSGELFF. The CDR3 nucleotides are TGTGCCAGCAGAGACGACCCAGGGACAGAGAGTTCCGGGGAGCTGTTTTTT. The V and J genes are TRBV7-6 and TRBJ2-2; 7 bases are shared with TRBD1. The CDR3 loop spans 17 amino acids. Germline V gives CDR1 SGHVS, CDR2 FNYEAQ. Trimming took 6 bases from V and 6 from J; bases not matched to a gene: 16.

The chain recombines TRBV29-1 with TRBJ2-1; 8 bases align to TRBD2. There are 16 residues in the CDR3. The trim removed 4 bases at V and 9 bases at J, leaving 17 bases unmatched. Germline assignment: CDR1 SQVTM and CDR2 ANQGSEA. This CDR3 reads CSVVNRGRAGAGEQFF. In DNA, the CDR3 is TGCAGCGTTGTCAATCGGGGCAGAGCGGGAGCTGGTGAGCAGTTCTTC.

This clone has just one count. This chain connects TRBV18 to TRBJ2-2; D is unresolved. From germline, CDR1 is KGHSH and CDR2 LQKENI. This CDR3 has 13 amino acids. Trimming shortened V by 3 bases and J by 6 bases, and 8 bases separated the two germline ends. This chain's CDR3 is CASSPSDSGELFF. The CDR3 region has the DNA TGTGCCAGCTCACCCTCAGACTCCGGGGAGCTGTTTTTT.

The sample holds one count of this clone. V usage is TRBV4-1 and J usage is TRBJ1-2; TRBD1 aligns across 8 bases. Germline-derived CDR1 and CDR2 are MGHRA and YSYEKL. There are 15 residues in the CDR3. V shed 5 bases and J 7 bases; nucleotides not matched to a gene: 12. The CDR3 loop reads CASSSGPDRDGGYTF. The CDR3 nucleotides are TGCGCCAGCAGCTCAGGACCGGACAGGGACGGTGGCTACACCTTC.

The chain carries TRBV2 and TRBJ1-5; 7 bases line up with TRBD1. Germline CDR1 and CDR2: SNHLY and FYNNEI. The CDR3 length is 13 residues. Trimming removed 7 bases from V and 2 bases from J; junction bases left unmatched: 2. The CDR3: CASTGTGNQPQHF. The DNA for the CDR3 is TGTGCCAGCACCGGGACAGGCAATCAGCCCCAGCATTTT.

V and J are TRBV2 and TRBJ2-2; tentative D call: TRBD1 (5 bases). The CDR3 covers 15 residues. Trimming took off 2 bases at V and 2 bases at J, with 9 bases between the two ends. Germline V CDR1 and CDR2: SNHLY, FYNNEI. The CDR3 protein is CASSESQGNTGELFF. The CDR3 DNA follows: TGTGCCAGCAGTGAAAGTCAGGGTAACACCGGGGAGCTGTTTTTT.

The rearrangement joins TRBV6-5 to TRBJ2-1; 10 bases are a match to TRBD2. This CDR3 is built from 16 residues. Germline values: CDR1 MNHEY, CDR2 SVGAGI. V gave up 2 bases and J gave up 6 bases; unmatched junction bases: 7. CDR3 DNA: TGTGCCAGCAGTTACCGGCGAACTAGCGGGGCCAATGAGCAGTTCTTC. As protein: CASSYRRTSGANEQFF.

This chain uses TRBV28 with TRBJ1-2, with 7 bases lining up with TRBD1. Germline values: CDR1 MDHEN, CDR2 SYDVKM. V lost 2 bases, J lost 8 bases, and 8 bases stayed unmatched. The CDR3 is 14 amino acids. DNA for the CDR3: TGTGCCAGCAGTTTACCGACAGGGTTGGGCGGCTACACCTTC. Its protein product is CASSLPTGLGGYTF.